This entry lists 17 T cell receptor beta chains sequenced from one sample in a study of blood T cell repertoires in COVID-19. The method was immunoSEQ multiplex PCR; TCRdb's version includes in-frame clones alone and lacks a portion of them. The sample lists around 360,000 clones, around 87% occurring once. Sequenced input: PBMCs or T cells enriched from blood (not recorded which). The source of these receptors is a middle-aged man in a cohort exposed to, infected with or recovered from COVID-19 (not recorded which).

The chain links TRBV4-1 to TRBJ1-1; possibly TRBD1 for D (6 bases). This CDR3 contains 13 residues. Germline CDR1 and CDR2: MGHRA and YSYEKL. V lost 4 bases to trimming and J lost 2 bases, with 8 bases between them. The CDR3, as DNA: TGCGCCAGCAGCCGACAGGAAAACACTGAAGCTTTCTTT. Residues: CASSRQENTEAFF.

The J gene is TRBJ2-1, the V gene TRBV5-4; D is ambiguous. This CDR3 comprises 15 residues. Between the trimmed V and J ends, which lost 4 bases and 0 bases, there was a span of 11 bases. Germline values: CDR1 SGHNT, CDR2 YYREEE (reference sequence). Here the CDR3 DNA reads TGTGCCAGCAGCGCCTACTATGCCTCCTACAATGAGCAGTTCTTC. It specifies CASSAYYASYNEQFF.

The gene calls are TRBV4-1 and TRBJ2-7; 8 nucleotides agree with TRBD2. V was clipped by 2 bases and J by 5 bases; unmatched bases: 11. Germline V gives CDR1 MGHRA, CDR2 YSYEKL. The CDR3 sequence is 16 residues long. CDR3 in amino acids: CASSQKRTGGPHEQYF. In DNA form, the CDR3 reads TGCGCCAGCAGCCAAAAGAGGACGGGAGGGCCACACGAGCAGTACTTC.

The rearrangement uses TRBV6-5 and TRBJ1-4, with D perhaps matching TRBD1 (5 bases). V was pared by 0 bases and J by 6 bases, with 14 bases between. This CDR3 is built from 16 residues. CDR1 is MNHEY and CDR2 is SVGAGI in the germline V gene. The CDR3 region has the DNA TGTGCCAGCAGTTACTCGTCGGGGCGGGGGTATGAAAAACTGTTTTTT. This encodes CASSYSSGRGYEKLFF.

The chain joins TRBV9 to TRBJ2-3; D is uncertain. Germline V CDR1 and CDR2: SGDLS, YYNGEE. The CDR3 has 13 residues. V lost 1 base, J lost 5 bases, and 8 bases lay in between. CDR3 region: CASSVLPRDTQYF. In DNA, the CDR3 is TGTGCCAGCAGCGTACTCCCTAGAGATACGCAGTATTTT.

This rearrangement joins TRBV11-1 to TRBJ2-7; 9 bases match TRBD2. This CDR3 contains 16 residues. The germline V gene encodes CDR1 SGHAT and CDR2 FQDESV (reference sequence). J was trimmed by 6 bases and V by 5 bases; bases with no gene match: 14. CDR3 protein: CASSTSFSGRRGEQYF. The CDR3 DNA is TGTGCCAGCAGCACGTCCTTTAGCGGGAGACGAGGCGAGCAGTACTTC.

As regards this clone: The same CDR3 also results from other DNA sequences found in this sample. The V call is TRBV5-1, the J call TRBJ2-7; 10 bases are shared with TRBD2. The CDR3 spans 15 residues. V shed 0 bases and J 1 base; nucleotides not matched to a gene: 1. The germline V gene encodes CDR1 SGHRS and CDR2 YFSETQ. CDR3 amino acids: CASSLVTSGSYEQYF. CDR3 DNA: TGCGCCAGCAGCTTGGTGACTAGCGGGTCCTACGAGCAGTACTTC.

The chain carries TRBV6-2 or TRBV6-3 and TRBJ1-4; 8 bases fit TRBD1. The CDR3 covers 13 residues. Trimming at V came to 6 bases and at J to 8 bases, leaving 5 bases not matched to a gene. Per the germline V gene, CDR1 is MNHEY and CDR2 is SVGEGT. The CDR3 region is CASSGQGEEKLFF. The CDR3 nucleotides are TGTGCCAGCAGCGGACAGGGAGAGGAAAAACTGTTTTTT.

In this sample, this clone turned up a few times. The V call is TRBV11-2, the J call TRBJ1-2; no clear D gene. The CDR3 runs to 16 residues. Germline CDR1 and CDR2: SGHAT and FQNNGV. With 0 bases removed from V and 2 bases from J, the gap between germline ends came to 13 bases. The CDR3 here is CASSLDNAAVNYGYTF. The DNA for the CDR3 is TGTGCCAGCAGCTTAGACAATGCGGCGGTGAACTATGGCTACACCTTC.

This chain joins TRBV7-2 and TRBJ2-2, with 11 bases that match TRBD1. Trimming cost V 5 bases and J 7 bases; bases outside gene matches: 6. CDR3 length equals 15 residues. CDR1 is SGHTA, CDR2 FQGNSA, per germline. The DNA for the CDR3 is TGTGCCAGCAGCCCCGGACAGGGGGCAGGCGGGGAGCTGTTTTTT. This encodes CASSPGQGAGGELFF.

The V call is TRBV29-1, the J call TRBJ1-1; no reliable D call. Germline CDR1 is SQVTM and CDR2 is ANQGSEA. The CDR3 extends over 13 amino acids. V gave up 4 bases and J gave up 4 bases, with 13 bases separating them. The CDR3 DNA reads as TGCAGCGTTGTTGCGGGTAGTGGCACTGAAGCTTTCTTT. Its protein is CSVVAGSGTEAFF.

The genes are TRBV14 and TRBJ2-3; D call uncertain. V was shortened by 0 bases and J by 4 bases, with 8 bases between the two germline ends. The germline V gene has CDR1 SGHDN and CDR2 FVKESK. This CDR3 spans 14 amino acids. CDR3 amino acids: CASSQDIIPDTQYF. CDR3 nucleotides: TGTGCCAGCAGCCAAGATATTATTCCAGATACGCAGTATTTT. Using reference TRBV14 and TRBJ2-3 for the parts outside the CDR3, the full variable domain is EAGVTQFPSHSVIEKGQTVTLRCDPISGHDNLYWYRRVMGKEIKFLLHFVKESKQDESGMPNNRFLAERTGGTYSTLKVQPAELEDSGVYFCASSQDIIPDTQYFGPGTRLTVL.

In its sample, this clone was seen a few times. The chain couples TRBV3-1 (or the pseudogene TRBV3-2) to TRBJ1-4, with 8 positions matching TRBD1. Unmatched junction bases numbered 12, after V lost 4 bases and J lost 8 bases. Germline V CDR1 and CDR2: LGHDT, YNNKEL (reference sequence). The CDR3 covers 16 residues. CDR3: CASSPRYDRGYEKLFF. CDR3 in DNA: TGTGCCAGCAGCCCAAGGTATGACAGGGGATACGAAAAACTGTTTTTT.

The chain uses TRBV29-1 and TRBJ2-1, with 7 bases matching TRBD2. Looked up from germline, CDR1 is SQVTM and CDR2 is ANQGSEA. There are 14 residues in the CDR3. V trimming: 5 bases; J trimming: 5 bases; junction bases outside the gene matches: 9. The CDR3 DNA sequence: TGCAGCGTTACAAGCGGGACGAGCCACAATGAGCAGTTCTTC. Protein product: CSVTSGTSHNEQFF.

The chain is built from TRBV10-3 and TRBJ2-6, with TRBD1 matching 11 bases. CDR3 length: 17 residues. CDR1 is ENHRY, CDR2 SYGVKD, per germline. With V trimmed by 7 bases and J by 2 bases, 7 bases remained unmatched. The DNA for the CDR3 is TGTGCCATCAACGGACAGGGGGCAGGCGCTGGGGCCAACGTCCTGACTTTC. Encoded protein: CAINGQGAGAGANVLTF.

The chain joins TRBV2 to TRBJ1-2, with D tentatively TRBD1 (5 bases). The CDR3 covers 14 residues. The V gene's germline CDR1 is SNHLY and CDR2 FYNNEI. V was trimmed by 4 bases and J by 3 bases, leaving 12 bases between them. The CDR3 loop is CASSVVRADYGYTF. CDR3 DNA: TGTGCCAGCAGTGTAGTCAGGGCGGACTATGGCTACACCTTC.

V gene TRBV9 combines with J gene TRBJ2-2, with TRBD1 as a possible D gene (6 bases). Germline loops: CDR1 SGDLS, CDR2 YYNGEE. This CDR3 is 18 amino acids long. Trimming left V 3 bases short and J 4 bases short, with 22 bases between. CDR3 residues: CASSGSRVVGATTGELFF. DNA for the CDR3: TGTGCCAGCAGCGGATCACGGGTTGTGGGGGCGACCACCGGGGAGCTGTTTTTT.